The 26 T cell receptor beta chains presented below share a single source sample, sequenced in a study of T cell responses to AZD1222 COVID-19 vaccine. The protocol was immunoSEQ multiplex PCR, while the TCRdb copy is restricted to in-frame clones and leaves out a portion. The sample shows roughly 96,000 clones, 89% of them seen only once. Sequencing was performed on peripheral blood, taken on day 0 of AZD1222 vaccination. The receptors originated from an adult in good health.

The chain's CDR3 is CASSAGVGGTDTQYF. Written as DNA, the CDR3 is TGTGCCAGCAGCGCCGGGGTCGGGGGCACAGATACGCAGTATTTT. The chain links TRBV9 to TRBJ2-3, with D tentatively TRBD2 (5 bases). The ends were cut back, 3 bases at V and 1 base at J, with 12 bases in the middle. Germline CDR1 and CDR2: SGDLS and YYNGEE. This CDR3 has 15 residues.

The chain employs TRBV28 and TRBJ1-5; possible D gene TRBD1, 6 bases. Germline V gene sequence: CDR1 MDHEN, CDR2 SYDVKM. The CDR3 spans 14 residues. Trimming pared 6 bases from V and 6 bases from J, leaving 15 bases between. The CDR3 reads CASRPEGVVQPQHF. Here the CDR3 DNA reads TGTGCCAGCAGGCCCGAGGGGGTCGTTCAGCCCCAGCATTTT. The whole variable domain, remainder taken from reference TRBV28 and TRBJ1-5, is DVKVTQSSRYLVKRTGEKVFLECVQDMDHENMFWYRQDPGLGLRLIYFSYDVKMKEKGDIPEGYSVSREKKERFSLILESASTNQTSMYLCASRPEGVVQPQHFGDGTRLSIL.

This chain connects TRBV6-5 to TRBJ2-5; possibly TRBD2 for D (6 bases). Germline CDR1 reads MNHEY; CDR2 reads SVGAGI. The CDR3 totals 14 residues. Trimming shortened V by 0 bases and J by 2 bases, and 7 bases separated the two germline ends. This CDR3 reads CASSYSEGQETQYF. The CDR3 nucleotides read TGTGCCAGCAGTTACTCGGAGGGACAAGAGACCCAGTACTTC.

The rearrangement uses TRBV27 and TRBJ2-7; D is possibly TRBD2 (5 bases). The CDR3 has 13 amino acids. Germline lookup yields CDR1 MNHEY and CDR2 SMNVEV (reference sequence). The ends were cut back, 6 bases at V and 5 bases at J, with 14 bases in the middle. The CDR3 region has the DNA TGTGCCAGCAGCCCAGGACTCGGGAACGAGCAGTACTTC. The encoded protein is CASSPGLGNEQYF.

The genes are TRBV18 and TRBJ2-7; D might be TRBD1 or TRBD2, each matching 5 bases. Germline values: CDR1 KGHSH, CDR2 LQKENI. V gave up 4 bases and J gave up 2 bases, with 12 bases separating them. CDR3 size: 14 residues. The DNA of the CDR3 is TGTGCCAGCTCACACCGGGACCAACCCTACGAGCAGTACTTC. Its translation is CASSHRDQPYEQYF.

The chain is built from TRBV28 and TRBJ2-7; maybe TRBD1 (5 bases). CDR1 and CDR2 (germline): MDHEN, SYDVKM. This CDR3 region has 14 residues. V lost 3 bases, J lost 1 base, and 10 bases lay in between. The CDR3 region is CASSFQGLSYEQYF. The DNA of the CDR3 is TGTGCCAGCAGTTTCCAGGGTTTGTCCTACGAGCAGTACTTC.

The gene calls are TRBV7-8 and TRBJ1-5; D is perhaps TRBD1 (6 bases). Trimming took 5 bases from V and 6 from J, leaving 23 bases between them. Germline-derived CDR1 and CDR2 are SGHVS and FQNEAQ. There are 17 residues in the CDR3. CDR3 sequence: CASSTLKQGSGVQPQHF. The CDR3 coding sequence is TGTGCCAGCAGCACCCTTAAACAGGGATCTGGGGTTCAGCCCCAGCATTTT.

V and J are TRBV11-3 and TRBJ2-2; D might be TRBD2 (6 bases). The V gene's germline CDR1 is SGHNT and CDR2 YENEEA. V shed 4 bases and J shed 1 base, with 10 bases lying between them. The CDR3 contains 15 residues. The CDR3 spells CASSYSGGNTGELFF. In nucleotides, the CDR3 is TGTGCCAGCAGCTATTCCGGGGGGAACACCGGGGAGCTGTTTTTT.

The chain uses TRBV12-3 or TRBV12-4 and TRBJ1-4; the D is unclear. The CDR3 is 13 amino acids. V shed 2 bases and J shed 7 bases, with 8 bases lying between them. CDR3 bases: TGTGCCAGCAGTTTAAATTGGGGTGAAAAACTGTTTTTT. This gives the protein CASSLNWGEKLFF.

CDR3 DNA: TGTGCCAGTCGGCGGACAGGAAGCCGCGGAGAGACCCAGTACTTC. This translates into CASRRTGSRGETQYF. The chain employs TRBV7-3 and TRBJ2-5; 7 bases map to TRBD1. CDR3 length: 15 residues. V lost 9 bases to trimming and J lost 4 bases; unmatched junction nucleotides: 14. CDR1 SGHTA and CDR2 FQGTGA come from the germline V gene.

The table lists this clone with a count of one. The CDR3 sequence: CASSQDLMRALNTEAFF. The CDR3 DNA sequence: TGTGCCAGCAGCCAAGATTTAATGAGGGCCCTGAACACTGAAGCTTTCTTT. V and J are TRBV4-2 and TRBJ1-1; D gene uncertain. This CDR3 is 17 amino acids long. Trimming pared 0 bases from V and 0 bases from J, leaving 14 bases between. Germline V lookup: CDR1 LGHNA, CDR2 YNFKEQ.

The chain recombines TRBV18 with TRBJ2-7; either TRBD1 or TRBD2 may supply D (5 bases each). The ends were cut back, 6 bases at V and 0 bases at J, with 24 bases in the middle. The CDR3 has 18 residues. Looked up from germline, CDR1 is KGHSH and CDR2 is LQKENI. Here the CDR3 reads CASSPSRDVFRGSYEQYF. For the CDR3, the DNA is TGTGCCAGCTCCCCGTCCCGGGACGTATTTCGCGGCTCCTACGAGCAGTACTTC.

The V gene is TRBV6-5, the J gene TRBJ1-1, with TRBD1 identical over 10 bases. This CDR3 region has 14 residues. Germline V gives CDR1 MNHEY, CDR2 SVGAGI. The J segment lost 4 bases and the V segment lost 8 bases, leaving 7 bases of the junction unmatched. The DNA for the CDR3 is TGTGCCAGCTTACGAGGACAGGGGGGCACTGAAGCTTTCTTT. It translates to CASLRGQGGTEAFF.

The chain uses TRBV6-5 and TRBJ2-7, with 9 bases lining up with TRBD1. The CDR3 contains 15 residues. Germline CDR1 and CDR2: MNHEY and SVGAGI. V dropped 0 bases and J dropped 2; count of bases not matched to a gene: 2. CDR3 sequence reads: CASSYSGTGTYEQYF. CDR3 nucleotide sequence: TGTGCCAGCAGTTACTCCGGGACAGGGACCTACGAGCAGTACTTC.

J is TRBJ1-1 and V is TRBV30; D is perhaps TRBD1 (5 bases). CDR3 length equals 13 residues. V dropped 1 base and J dropped 1 base, with 7 bases sitting between them. Germline V gene data show CDR1 as GTSNPN and CDR2 as SVGIG (reference sequence). The CDR3 spells CAWSGQSNTEAFF. CDR3 in DNA: TGTGCCTGGAGTGGACAGTCGAACACTGAAGCTTTCTTT.

A single count supports this clone. This chain joins TRBV6-5 and TRBJ2-1, with D possibly matching TRBD2 (6 bases). Germline V gives CDR1 MNHEY, CDR2 SVGAGI. The ends were cut back, 6 bases at V and 8 bases at J, with 20 bases in the middle. The CDR3 is made up of 15 amino acids. The CDR3 DNA reads TGTGCCAGCAGACGTACGGGACTCCTGATCCATGAGCAGTTCTTC. Translation gives CASRRTGLLIHEQFF.

This clone was recorded once. The chain combines TRBV14 with TRBJ1-1, with unresolved D. The CDR3 spans 16 residues. V gave up 0 bases and J gave up 3 bases, with 14 bases separating them. Germline V CDR1 and CDR2: SGHDN, FVKESK. The CDR3 loop is CASSQDLARYDTEAFF. DNA for the CDR3: TGTGCCAGCAGCCAAGATCTCGCCAGGTATGACACTGAAGCTTTCTTT.

This clone has a single count. This chain links TRBV19 with TRBJ1-5; no clear D gene. The CDR3 totals 14 residues. V was shortened by 5 bases and J by 11 bases, with 19 bases between the two germline ends. The V gene's germline CDR1 is LNHDA and CDR2 SQIVND (reference sequence). Here the CDR3 DNA reads TGTGCCAGTAGTGCCCGGAATCCCGGGGAAGCCCAGCATTTT. It yields the protein CASSARNPGEAQHF.

V gene TRBV4-2 combines with J gene TRBJ2-1; 16 bases match TRBD2. CDR1 and CDR2 (germline): LGHNA, YNFKEQ. The CDR3 is made up of 19 amino acids. Trimming cost V 3 bases and J 0 bases; bases outside gene matches: 5. The CDR3, as DNA: TGTGCCAGCAGCCAGTCGGGACTAGCGGGGGGGAGCTCCTACAATGAGCAGTTCTTC. It is translated as CASSQSGLAGGSSYNEQFF.

The gene calls are TRBV7-2 and TRBJ1-5; perhaps TRBD1 as D (6 bases). The ends were cut back, 4 bases at V and 5 bases at J, with 12 bases in the middle. The germline V gene has CDR1 SGHTA and CDR2 FQGNSA. The CDR3 is made up of 14 amino acids. The CDR3 sequence is CASSYRTDYQPQHF. CDR3 nucleotides: TGTGCCAGCAGCTACCGGACAGACTATCAGCCCCAGCATTTT.

The gene calls are TRBV11-2 and TRBJ1-3, with D unresolved. V gave up 1 base and J gave up 0 bases, with 7 bases separating them. The germline gives CDR1 SGHAT, CDR2 FQNNGV. This CDR3 region has 15 residues. The CDR3 bases are TGTGCCAGCAGCTTAGTACGCTCCTCTGGAAACACCATATATTTT. This gives the protein CASSLVRSSGNTIYF.

This chain uses TRBV6-5 with TRBJ1-1; D is uncertain. The CDR3 spans 15 residues. Germline V gene sequence: CDR1 MNHEY, CDR2 SVGAGI. The ends were cut back, 5 bases at V and 1 base at J, with 14 bases in the middle. The CDR3 region has the DNA TGTGCCAGCAGTCAACGTTTTGTCGGGAACACTGAAGCTTTCTTT. This sequence encodes CASSQRFVGNTEAFF.

J is TRBJ2-3 and V is TRBV2, with D maybe TRBD1 (5 bases). Trimming took off 7 bases at V and 4 bases at J, with 15 bases between the two ends. This CDR3 comprises 14 residues. Germline V gene data show CDR1 as SNHLY and CDR2 as FYNNEI. CDR3 sequence reads: CASKWTLSADTQYF. The CDR3 DNA sequence: TGTGCCAGCAAGTGGACACTAAGCGCAGATACGCAGTATTTT.

The chain employs TRBV28 and TRBJ1-1; D ambiguous. The CDR3 is made up of 12 amino acids. The germline gives CDR1 MDHEN, CDR2 SYDVKM. Trimming took off 1 base at V and 6 bases at J, with 6 bases between the two ends. CDR3 sequence reads: CASSLSGAEAFF. The CDR3 nucleotides read TGTGCCAGCAGTTTATCCGGGGCTGAAGCTTTCTTT.

The chain couples TRBV5-5 to TRBJ2-7, with 13 positions matching TRBD2. After removal of 0 bases from V and 4 bases from J, the junction contained 4 bases not matched to a gene. The CDR3 totals 16 residues. The germline CDR1 and CDR2 sequences are SGHKS and YYEKEE (reference sequence). The CDR3 reads CASSLAGLAGVYEQYF. CDR3 nucleotide sequence: TGTGCCAGCAGCTTGGCCGGACTAGCGGGGGTATACGAGCAGTACTTC.

DNA of the CDR3: TGCGCCAGCAGCCAAGACAGGGGGAAAGGAAACACCATATATTTT. Translation gives CASSQDRGKGNTIYF. V gene TRBV4-3 combines with J gene TRBJ1-3, with 7 bases aligning to TRBD1. From germline, CDR1 is LGHNA and CDR2 YSLEER. The trim removed 0 bases at V and 4 bases at J, leaving 3 bases unmatched. CDR3 length: 15 residues.